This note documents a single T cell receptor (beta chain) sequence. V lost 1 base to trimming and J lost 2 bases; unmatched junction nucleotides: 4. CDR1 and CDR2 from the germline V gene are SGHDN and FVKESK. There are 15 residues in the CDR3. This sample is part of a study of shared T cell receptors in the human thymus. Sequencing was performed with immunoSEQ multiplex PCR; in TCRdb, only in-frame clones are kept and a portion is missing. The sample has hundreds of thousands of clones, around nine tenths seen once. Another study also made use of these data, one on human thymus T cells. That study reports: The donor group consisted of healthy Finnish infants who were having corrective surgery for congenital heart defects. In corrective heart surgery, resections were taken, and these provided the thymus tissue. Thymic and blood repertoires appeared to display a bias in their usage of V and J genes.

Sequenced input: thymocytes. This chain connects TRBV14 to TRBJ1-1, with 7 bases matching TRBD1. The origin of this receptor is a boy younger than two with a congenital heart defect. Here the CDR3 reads CASSQVGGQNTEAFF. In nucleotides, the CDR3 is TGTGCCAGCAGCCAAGTAGGGGGCCAAAACACTGAAGCTTTCTTT.